This TCR beta chain is drawn from a study of blood T cell repertoires in COVID-19. Clones were read by immunoSEQ multiplex PCR, and TCRdb kept only the in-frame ones, dropping some. This table holds about 360,000 clones, about 87% found once. V was trimmed by 8 bases and J by 2 bases, leaving 10 bases between them. This CDR3 is 13 amino acids long. Germline CDR1 is MDHEN and CDR2 is SYDVKM. The TCR sequence derives from a man between 35 and 55 years old in a cohort exposed to, infected with or recovered from COVID-19 (not recorded which). Sequencing input: PBMCs or T cells enriched from blood (not recorded which). The chain recombines TRBV28 with TRBJ2-1; the D gene is possibly TRBD2 (6 bases). The CDR3 loop is CASGAGTYNEQFF. The CDR3 nucleotides read TGTGCCAGCGGAGCGGGTACCTACAATGAGCAGTTCTTC.